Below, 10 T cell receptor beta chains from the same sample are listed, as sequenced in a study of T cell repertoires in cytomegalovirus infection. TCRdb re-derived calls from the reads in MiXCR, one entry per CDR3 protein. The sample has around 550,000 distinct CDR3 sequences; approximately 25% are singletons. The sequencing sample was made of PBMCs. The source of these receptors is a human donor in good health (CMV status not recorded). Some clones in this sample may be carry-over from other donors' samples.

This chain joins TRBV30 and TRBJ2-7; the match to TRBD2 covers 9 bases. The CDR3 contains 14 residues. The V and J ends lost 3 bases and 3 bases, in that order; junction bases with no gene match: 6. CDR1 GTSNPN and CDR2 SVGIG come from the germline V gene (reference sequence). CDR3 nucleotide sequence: TGTGCCTGGAGCCCCTCTAGCGGGATCTACGAGCAGTACTTC. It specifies CAWSPSSGIYEQYF.

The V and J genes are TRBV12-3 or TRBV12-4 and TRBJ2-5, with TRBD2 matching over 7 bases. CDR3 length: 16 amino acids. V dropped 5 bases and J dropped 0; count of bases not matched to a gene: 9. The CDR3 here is CASSRLLARHQETQYF. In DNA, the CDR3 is TGTGCCAGCAGTCGGTTACTAGCGCGCCACCAAGAGACCCAGTACTTC.

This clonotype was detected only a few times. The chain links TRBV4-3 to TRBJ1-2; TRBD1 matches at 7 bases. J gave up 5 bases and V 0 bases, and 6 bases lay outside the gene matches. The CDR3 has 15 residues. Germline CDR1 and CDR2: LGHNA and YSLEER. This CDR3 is CASSQEGRGRYGYTF. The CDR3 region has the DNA TGCGCCAGCAGCCAAGAAGGCAGGGGGAGGTATGGCTACACCTTC.

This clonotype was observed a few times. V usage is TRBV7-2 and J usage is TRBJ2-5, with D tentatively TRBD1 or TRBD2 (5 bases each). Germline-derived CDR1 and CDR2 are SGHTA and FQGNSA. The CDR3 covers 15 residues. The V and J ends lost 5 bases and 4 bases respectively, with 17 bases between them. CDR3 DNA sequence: TGTGCCAGCAGCCCGGGGACCCTTTGGGGAGAGACCCAGTACTTC. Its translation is CASSPGTLWGETQYF.

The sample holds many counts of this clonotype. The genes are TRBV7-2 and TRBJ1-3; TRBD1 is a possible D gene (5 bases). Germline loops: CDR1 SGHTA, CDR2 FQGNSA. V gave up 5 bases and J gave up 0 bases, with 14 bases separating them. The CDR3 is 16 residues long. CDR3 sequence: CASSRNRMSSGNTIYF. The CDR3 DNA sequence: TGTGCCAGCAGCCGCAACAGGATGAGCTCTGGAAACACCATATATTTT.

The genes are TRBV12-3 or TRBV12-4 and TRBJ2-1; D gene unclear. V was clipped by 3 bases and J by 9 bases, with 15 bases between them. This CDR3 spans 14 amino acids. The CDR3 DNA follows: TGTGCCAGCAGTTTTCGATCGGGCCCGAGTGAGCAGTTCTTC. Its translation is CASSFRSGPSEQFF.

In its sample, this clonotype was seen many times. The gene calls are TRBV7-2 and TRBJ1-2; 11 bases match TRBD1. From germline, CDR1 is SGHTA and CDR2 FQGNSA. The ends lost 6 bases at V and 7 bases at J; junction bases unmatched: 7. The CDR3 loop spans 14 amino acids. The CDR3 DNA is TGTGCCAGCAGGCCGGGACAGGGGGTGTCTGGCTACACCTTC. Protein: CASRPGQGVSGYTF.

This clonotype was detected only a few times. The CDR3 DNA reads as TGCAGCGTTGTGAGGAAGGGGGACTACAATGAGCAGTTCTTC. Translation gives CSVVRKGDYNEQFF. The chain employs TRBV29-1 and TRBJ2-1, with TRBD1 as a possible D gene (6 bases). Germline-derived CDR1 and CDR2 are SQVTM and ANQGSEA. This CDR3 has 14 amino acids. Trimming took 4 bases from V and 3 from J, leaving 13 bases between them.

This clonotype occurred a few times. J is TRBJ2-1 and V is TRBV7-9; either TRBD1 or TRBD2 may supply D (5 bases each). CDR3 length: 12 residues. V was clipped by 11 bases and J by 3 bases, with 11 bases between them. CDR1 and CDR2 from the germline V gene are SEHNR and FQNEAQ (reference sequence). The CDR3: CAGGRDYNEQFF. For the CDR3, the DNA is TGTGCCGGGGGACGGGACTACAATGAGCAGTTCTTC.

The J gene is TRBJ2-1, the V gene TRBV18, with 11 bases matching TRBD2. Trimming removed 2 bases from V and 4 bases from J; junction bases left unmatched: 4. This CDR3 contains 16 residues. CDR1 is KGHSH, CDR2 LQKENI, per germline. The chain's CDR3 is CASSPELAGVYNEQFF. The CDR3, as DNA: TGTGCCAGCTCACCAGAACTAGCGGGGGTATACAATGAGCAGTTCTTC. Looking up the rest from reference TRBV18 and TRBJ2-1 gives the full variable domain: NAGVMQNPRHLVRRRGQEARLRCSPMKGHSHVYWYRQLPEEGLKFMVYLQKENIIDESGMPKERFSAEFPKEGPSILRIQQVVRGDSAAYFCASSPELAGVYNEQFFGPGTRLTVL.